The TCR beta chain under discussion was sequenced for a study of shared clonotypes between healthy human individuals. General study results and limits: In the sorted subsets, rarefaction showed sequencing was incomplete despite large depth.

Using immunoSEQ multiplex PCR, the repertoire was profiled, and TCRdb retains in-frame clones only, with some absent. The sample lists some 2 million clones, over 85% occurring once. In this sample, this clone turned up once. The antigen is unknown. V gave up 7 bases and J gave up 1 base; unmatched junction bases: 7. This CDR3 is built from 15 residues. Germline-derived CDR1 and CDR2 are MDHEN and SYDVKM. Everyone who donated was a Caucasian adult who lived in Nashville, Tennessee. CD45RA+ naive and CD45RA-negative memory subsets were separated from CD4+ cells. The chain uses TRBV28 and TRBJ2-3; 8 bases are shared with TRBD2. This receptor was obtained from a man between 18 and 35 years old in good health. Sequenced sample: naive CD4+ T cells sorted from blood. Described subset: CD45RA+ positively selected. The CDR3 sequence is CASISAGAGTDTQYF. DNA of the CDR3: TGTGCCAGCATCTCAGCGGGGGCGGGCACAGATACGCAGTATTTT.